This entry is about one T cell receptor beta chain. This clone came up many times. It lacks a known antigen. Within one base of it there is no much larger clone, and no base qualities were kept. This specimen comes from a study of metastatic and nonmetastatic thyroid tumors (TCRdb year 2020). As for the study more broadly: Repertoires were compared across peripheral blood and tumor or nodule tissue samples from malignant and benign thyroid patients.

Receptor libraries were prepared by PCR. The run used an Illumina HiSeq 4000. The TCR beta-chain CDR3 region of each patient was profiled by high-throughput sequencing. Turning to the authors' computational methods: A classifier to discriminate distant-metastatic papillary thyroid cancer patients was built from CDR3 differences across clinicopathological groups. Repertoire diversity was assessed with the Shannon index, and tumor-blood repertoire similarity with the Morisita-Horn index. Through fastp at Q25 and MiXCR, TCRdb rebuilt clones from the public reads, retaining in-frame beta chains. What appears here as the V and J calls and clone size reflects TCRdb's work, not the paper's. Across this sample there are some 84,000 clones, with 8.6% seen only once. The ten largest clonotypes hold 8.8% of the sample. No patient had received any treatment before thyroid surgery. Using T-cell receptor beta sequencing, the researchers looked back retrospectively at clinical samples from patients, gathered between the early 2010s and the late 2010s.

The paper as a whole reports these results and caveats: In both blood and tumor samples, malignant tumors were reported to have significantly higher TCR beta diversity than benign nodules.

The CDR3 contains 13 residues, cysteine and phenylalanine counted. Only the CDR3 region is kept as DNA, spanning 39 bases read in frame from base 1. V lost 3 bases and J lost 7 bases; the stretch between them is 12 bases long. The germline V gene (reference sequence) specifies LNHDA as CDR1 and SQIVND as CDR2. This TCR was sampled from a female donor with papillary thyroid cancer or a benign thyroid nodule (not recorded which). Some clones in this sample may be carry-over from other donors' samples. What was sequenced was blood. The V and J segments used are TRBV19 and TRBJ1-2; no D segment can be confidently identified. The nucleotide sequence is given as TGTGCCAGTAGTATTGGTCAGGTCGGTGGCTACACCTTC. The resulting protein is CASSIGQVGGYTF.